A selection of T cell receptor beta chains follows, all from one sample in a study of blood T cells in healthy people across ages. TCRdb reanalysed the 5' RACE reads using MiXCR and keeps one entry per CDR3 protein. Altogether about a million distinct CDR3 sequences are present, roughly half being singletons, with the ten largest covering over 20%. Sequences were obtained from blood. These receptors all stem from a woman aged 55 to 70 in good health. Each CDR3 is given with its conserved first and last residue. D genes are given only for firm matches. Rows give clone size only sometimes, using once, few, many, or a class for an expanded clone.

TRBJ1-1	NA	NA	TRBV20-1	TGCAGTAGCCGCCGGAACACTGAAACTTTCTTT	CSSRRNTETFF
TRBJ1-2	few	NA	TRBV12-3/TRBV12-4	TGTGCCAGCAGTTTAGAGGGGACGGGATCTTCTTATGGCTACACCTTC	CASSLEGTGSSYGYTF
TRBJ2-7	NA	TRBD1	TRBV30	TGTGCCTGGACCGCGACAGGGGGCTCCTACGAGCAGTACTTC	CAWTATGGSYEQYF
TRBJ2-1	NA	TRBD2	TRBV4-1	TGCGCCAGCAGCCAAGATCCCCGACTAGCGGGAGCCATTAAGAATGAGCAGTTCTTC	CASSQDPRLAGAIKNEQFF
TRBJ2-1	NA	NA	TRBV20-1	TGCAGTGCTAGACCCATCTACAATGAGCAGTTCTTC	CSARPIYNEQFF
TRBJ1-2	few	NA	TRBV28	TGTGCCAGCGCCGCGCGGACAGCCTATGGCTACACCTTC	CASAARTAYGYTF
TRBJ2-3	few	NA	TRBV12-3/TRBV12-4	TGTGCCAGCAGTTTGTGGACGGTGGGGGCTACGCAGTATTTT	CASSLWTVGATQYF
TRBJ2-2	few	TRBD1	TRBV29-1	TGCAGCATCCGACAGGGGGGCACCGGGGAGCTGTTTTTT	CSIRQGGTGELFF
TRBJ2-7	NA	TRBD2	TRBV5-1	TGCGCCAGCACGCGGGAGATTGACTACGAGCAGTACTTC	CASTREIDYEQYF
TRBJ2-6	once	NA	TRBV30	TGTGCCTGGAGTGTGACTGGGGCCAACGTCCTGACTTTC	CAWSVTGANVLTF
TRBJ2-1	many	NA	TRBV3-1	TGTGCCAGCAGCCTGTATATCGGGTCAGTCAATGAGCAGTTCTTC	CASSLYIGSVNEQFF
TRBJ2-5	NA	NA	TRBV3-1	TGTGCCAGCAGCCAAGATTCCGGGGCGAAGACCCAGTACTTC	CASSQDSGAKTQYF
TRBJ2-3	few	TRBD2	TRBV12-3/TRBV12-4	TGTGCCAGCAGCCCCGGGACTAGCGGGAGAACAGATACGCAGTATTTT	CASSPGTSGRTDTQYF
TRBJ2-4	NA	NA	TRBV7-8	TGTGCCAGCAGCTTAGGACCTCAATACCCGGGAAACATTCAGTACTTC	CASSLGPQYPGNIQYF
TRBJ2-2	once	NA	TRBV3-1	TGTGCCAGCAGCCAAGGGGACACCAAGCGGGAGCTGTTTTTT	CASSQGDTKRELFF
TRBJ1-4	NA	TRBD1	TRBV25-1	TGTGCCAGCAGTGAATATGGGGGACAGTATGAAAAACTGTTTTTT	CASSEYGGQYEKLFF
TRBJ2-3	once	TRBD2	TRBV20-1	TGCAGTGCTACTAGCGGGAGAGCAGATACGCAGTATTTT	CSATSGRADTQYF
TRBJ2-1	NA	TRBD1	TRBV7-6	TGTGCCAGCAGCTTTGTGGTTCGGGGACAGCCAACCTACAATGAGCAGTTCTTC	CASSFVVRGQPTYNEQFF
TRBJ2-1	once	NA	TRBV4-2	TGTGCCAGCAGCCAAGGCTCAGACAATAAGCAGTTCTTC	CASSQGSDNKQFF
TRBJ2-1	NA	TRBD2	TRBV7-2	TGTGCCAGCAGCTCGCCATGGGTGACTAGCGGGAGCAATGAGCAGTTCTTC	CASSSPWVTSGSNEQFF
TRBJ1-6	NA	TRBD1	TRBV7-9	TGTGCCAGCAGCGCGGGACAGGGCAATTCACCCCTCCACTTT	CASSAGQGNSPLHF
TRBJ2-5	few	NA	TRBV6-5	TGTGCCAGCAGAGTCTTCCCGGGACGCTCTTCAGAGACCCAGTACTTC	CASRVFPGRSSETQYF
TRBJ2-7	NA	TRBD2	TRBV12-3/TRBV12-4	TGTGCCAGCACCATGGGGGTTTTACTTAGCGGGTTCATCATAAACAAGCTCGAGCAGTACTTC	CASTMGVLLSGFIINKLEQYF
TRBJ2-1	NA	TRBD1	TRBV7-2	TGTGCCAGCAGCCCTGGACAGGGGGCGTCCAATAAGCAGTTCTTC	CASSPGQGASNKQFF
TRBJ1-5	NA	NA	TRBV28	TGTGCCAGCAGTTTCAGGGGTTCACAGCCCCAGCATTTT	CASSFRGSQPQHF
TRBJ2-4	few	TRBD2	TRBV20-1	TGCAGTGCCCACGAAGCGGGGAGCAAAAACATTCAGTACTTC	CSAHEAGSKNIQYF
TRBJ2-5	NA	NA	TRBV6-5	TGTGCCAGCGAAAAGGGGGTGGCCCAGTACTTC	CASEKGVAQYF
TRBJ1-5	NA	NA	TRBV20-1	TGCAGTGCTAGTCTCCCGGGGGCTGGCAATCAGCCCCAGCATTTT	CSASLPGAGNQPQHF
TRBJ2-6	many	NA	TRBV7-2	TGTGCCAGCAAACCCCCGGCTCAAAGCTCTGGGGCCAACGTCCTGACTTTC	CASKPPAQSSGANVLTF
TRBJ2-7	few	NA	TRBV6-6	TGTGCCAGCAGTTACTCTGGTAATTACGAGCAGTACTTC	CASSYSGNYEQYF
TRBJ1-4	NA	NA	TRBV27	TGTGCCAGCAGTTGGGACCGGGAGGAAAAACTGTTTTTT	CASSWDREEKLFF
TRBJ1-2	NA	TRBD1	TRBV10-3	TGTGCCACCAGGCCCGGGGACAGATCAGGGTATGGCTACACCTTC	CATRPGDRSGYGYTF
TRBJ2-3	NA	NA	TRBV27	TGTGCCAGCAGGACTACTAGCACAGATACGCAGTATTTT	CASRTTSTDTQYF
TRBJ2-1	NA	TRBD1	TRBV2	TGTGCCAGCAGAAGGACAGGGGGAGAGACCCAGTTCTTC	CASRRTGGETQFF
TRBJ1-1	NA	NA	TRBV28	TGTGCCAGCAGTTTACCAGAAGAAGCTTTCTTT	CASSLPEEAFF
TRBJ2-7	NA	NA	TRBV20-1	TGCAGTGCTAAAGGTCGTCAGTCCTACGAGCAGTACTTC	CSAKGRQSYEQYF
TRBJ2-5	NA	NA	TRBV5-1	TGCGCCAGCGCAAGCGTAAGGGGTCAAGAGACCCAGTACTTC	CASASVRGQETQYF
TRBJ2-7	NA	TRBD2	TRBV12-3/TRBV12-4	TGTGCCAGCAGCACGCATGGGGGGGAGGGCCTAATCTACGAGCAGTACTTC	CASSTHGGEGLIYEQYF
TRBJ1-1	NA	NA	TRBV2	TGTGCCAGCAGGGAATACGTCCTCCAAGCTTTCTTT	CASREYVLQAFF
TRBJ2-2	NA	NA	TRBV28	TGTGCCAGCAGCCCCTCGGGCCCGGCCGGGGAGCTGTTTTTT	CASSPSGPAGELFF
TRBJ2-7	few	NA	TRBV12-3/TRBV12-4	TGTGCCAGCAGTTTCATCTCCGGGGGAAGGGGACCCTACGAGCAGTACTTC	CASSFISGGRGPYEQYF
TRBJ2-5	NA	TRBD1	TRBV9	TGTGCCAGCAGCGTTGGGATTCAGGGGGAAAAGGAGACCCAGTACTTC	CASSVGIQGEKETQYF
TRBJ2-7	few	TRBD1	TRBV29-1	TGCAGCGTTGAGGGGGACAGTTTCGACTACGAGCAGTACTTC	CSVEGDSFDYEQYF
TRBJ2-7	NA	TRBD2	TRBV27	TGTGCCAGCAGTTTACGACCCCCCGGGACTAGCGGATACGAGCAGTACTTC	CASSLRPPGTSGYEQYF
TRBJ2-3	NA	TRBD1	TRBV3-1	TGTGCCAGCTTTGCCCCGGGACAGGGGGCGTTCACCACAGATACGCAGTATTTT	CASFAPGQGAFTTDTQYF
TRBJ2-5	NA	TRBD2	TRBV3-1	TGTGCCAGCAGCCCCGGGACTAGGTTATCGCATTCGGAAGAGACCCAGTACTTC	CASSPGTRLSHSEETQYF
TRBJ2-7	once	NA	TRBV5-1	TGCGCCAGCAGCTTGGCGGGACAACCCTACGAGCAGTACTTC	CASSLAGQPYEQYF
TRBJ2-2	NA	TRBD2	TRBV20-1	TGCAGTGCTAAAAGCGGGAGAGTTACCGGGGAGCTGTTTTTT	CSAKSGRVTGELFF
TRBJ1-5	NA	TRBD1	TRBV20-1	TGCAGTGCTAGGCCCCGGGACAGGGGTCACCCGGATCAGCCCCAGCATTTT	CSARPRDRGHPDQPQHF
TRBJ1-1	NA	NA	TRBV12-3/TRBV12-4	TGTGCCAGCGGGAAGGGGGTTGAAGCTTTCTTT	CASGKGVEAFF
TRBJ2-1	few	NA	TRBV20-1	TGCAGTGCTAGAGGCCCGGGGAGCTTGCACTACAATGAGCAGTTCTTC	CSARGPGSLHYNEQFF
TRBJ2-7	NA	TRBD1	TRBV28	TGTGCCAGCGGCCTGGACAGGGGGACCTACGAGCAGTACTTC	CASGLDRGTYEQYF
TRBJ2-7	few	TRBD2	TRBV7-2	TGTGCCAGCAGACCAACCCCGACTAGCGGGACCAACGAGCAGTACTTC	CASRPTPTSGTNEQYF